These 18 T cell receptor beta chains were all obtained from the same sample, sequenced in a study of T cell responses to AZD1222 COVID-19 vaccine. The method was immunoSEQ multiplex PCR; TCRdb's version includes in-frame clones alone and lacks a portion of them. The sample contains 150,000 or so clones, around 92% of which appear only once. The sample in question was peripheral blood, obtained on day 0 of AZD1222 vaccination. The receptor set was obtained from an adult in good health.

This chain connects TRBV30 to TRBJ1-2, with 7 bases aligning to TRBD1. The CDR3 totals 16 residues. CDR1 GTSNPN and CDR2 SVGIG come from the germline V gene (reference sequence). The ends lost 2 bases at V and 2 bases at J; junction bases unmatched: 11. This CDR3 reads CAWSPYTGALNYGYTF. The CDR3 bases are TGTGCCTGGAGTCCTTACACAGGGGCGCTGAACTATGGCTACACCTTC.

CDR3 amino acids: CASSDLVSYGYTF. The CDR3 nucleotides are TGTGCCAGCAGCGATCTAGTAAGCTATGGCTACACCTTC. The chain has TRBV7-2 and TRBJ1-2, with D hard to call. CDR3 length: 13 amino acids. Germline assignment: CDR1 SGHTA and CDR2 FQGNSA. Trimming took off 5 bases at V and 4 bases at J, with 11 bases between the two ends.

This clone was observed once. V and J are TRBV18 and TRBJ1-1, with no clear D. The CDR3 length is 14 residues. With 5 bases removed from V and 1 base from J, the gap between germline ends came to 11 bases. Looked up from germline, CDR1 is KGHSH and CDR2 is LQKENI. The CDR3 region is CASSIRQENTEAFF. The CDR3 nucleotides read TGTGCCAGCTCAATTCGGCAGGAGAACACTGAAGCTTTCTTT.

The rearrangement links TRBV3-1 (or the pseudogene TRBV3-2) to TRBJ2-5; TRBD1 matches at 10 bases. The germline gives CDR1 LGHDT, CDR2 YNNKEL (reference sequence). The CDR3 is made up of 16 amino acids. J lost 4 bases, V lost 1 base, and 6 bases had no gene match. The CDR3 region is CASSQGDRGLRETQYF. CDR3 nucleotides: TGTGCCAGCAGCCAAGGGGACAGGGGTTTGAGAGAGACCCAGTACTTC.

CDR3 bases: TGTGCCAGCAGACGTGACAGGGTATGGACCGGGGAGCTGTTTTTT. It specifies CASRRDRVWTGELFF. The chain uses TRBV5-6 and TRBJ2-2; 7 bases map to TRBD1. The CDR3 loop spans 15 amino acids. The trim removed 5 bases at V and 5 bases at J, leaving 9 bases unmatched. Germline CDR1 reads SGHDT; CDR2 reads YYEEEE.

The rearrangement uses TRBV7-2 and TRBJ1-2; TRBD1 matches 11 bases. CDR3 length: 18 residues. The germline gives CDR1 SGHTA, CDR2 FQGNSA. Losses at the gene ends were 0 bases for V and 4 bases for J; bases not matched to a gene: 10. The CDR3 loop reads CASSLAVGGQGAAYGYTF. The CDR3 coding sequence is TGTGCCAGCAGCTTAGCGGTAGGAGGACAGGGGGCGGCCTATGGCTACACCTTC.

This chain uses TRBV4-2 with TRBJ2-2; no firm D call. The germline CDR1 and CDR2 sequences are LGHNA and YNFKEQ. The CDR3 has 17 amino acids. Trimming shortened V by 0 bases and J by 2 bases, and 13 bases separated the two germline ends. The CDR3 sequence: CASSQDGPRSNTGELFF. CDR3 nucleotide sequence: TGTGCCAGCAGCCAAGATGGGCCCAGAAGTAACACCGGGGAGCTGTTTTTT.

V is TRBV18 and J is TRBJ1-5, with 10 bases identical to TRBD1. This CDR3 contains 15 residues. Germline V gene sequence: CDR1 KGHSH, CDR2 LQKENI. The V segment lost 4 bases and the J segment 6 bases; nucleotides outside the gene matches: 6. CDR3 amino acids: CASSHGQGGGQPQHF. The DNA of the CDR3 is TGTGCCAGCTCACACGGACAGGGGGGCGGTCAGCCCCAGCATTTT.

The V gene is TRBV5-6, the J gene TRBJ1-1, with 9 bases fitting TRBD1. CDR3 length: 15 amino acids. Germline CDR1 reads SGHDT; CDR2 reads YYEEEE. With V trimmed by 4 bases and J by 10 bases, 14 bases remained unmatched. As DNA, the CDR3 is TGTGCCAGCAGCGCACAGTCAGGGACAGGGCGTTTAGCTTTCTTT. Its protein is CASSAQSGTGRLAFF. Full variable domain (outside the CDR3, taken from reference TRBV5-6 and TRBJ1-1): DAGVTQSPTHLIKTRGQQVTLRCSPKSGHDTVSWYQQALGQGPQFIFQYYEEEERQRGNFPDRFSGHQFPNYSSELNVNALLLGDSALYLCASSAQSGTGRLAFFGQGTRLTVV.

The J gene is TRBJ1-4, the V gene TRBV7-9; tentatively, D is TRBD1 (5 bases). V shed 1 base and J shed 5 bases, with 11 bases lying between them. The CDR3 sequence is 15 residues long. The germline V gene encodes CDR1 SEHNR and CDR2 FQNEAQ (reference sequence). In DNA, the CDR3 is TGTGCCAGCAGCTTAGTAGGGGCAGCGAATGAAAAACTGTTTTTT. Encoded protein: CASSLVGAANEKLFF.

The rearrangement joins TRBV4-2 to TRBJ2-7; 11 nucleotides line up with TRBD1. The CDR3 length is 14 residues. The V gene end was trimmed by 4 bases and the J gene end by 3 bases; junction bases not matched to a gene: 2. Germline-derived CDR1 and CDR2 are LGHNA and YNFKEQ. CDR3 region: CASSPGQGDYEQYF. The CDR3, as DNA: TGTGCCAGCAGCCCGGGACAGGGGGACTACGAGCAGTACTTC.

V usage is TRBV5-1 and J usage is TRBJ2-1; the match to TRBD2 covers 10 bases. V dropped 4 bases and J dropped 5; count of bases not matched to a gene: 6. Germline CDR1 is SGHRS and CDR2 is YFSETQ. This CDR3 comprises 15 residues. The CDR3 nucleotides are TGCGCCAGCAGCCCGGGGACTAGCGCCCACAATGAGCAGTTCTTC. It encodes CASSPGTSAHNEQFF.

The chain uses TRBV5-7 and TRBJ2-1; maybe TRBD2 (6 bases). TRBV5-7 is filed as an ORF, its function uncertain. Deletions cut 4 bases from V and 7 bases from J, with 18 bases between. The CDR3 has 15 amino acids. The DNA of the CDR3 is TGTGCCAGCAGCCGGGAGAGGGCCGGAGGGAATGAGCAGTTCTTC. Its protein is CASSRERAGGNEQFF.

The CDR3 nucleotides read TGCAGCGTTACCGTCTCCAGCACCGGGGAGCTGTTTTTT. Residues: CSVTVSSTGELFF. The rearrangement joins TRBV29-1 to TRBJ2-2, with D unclear. Germline V gene data show CDR1 as SQVTM and CDR2 as ANQGSEA. The CDR3 spans 13 residues. V dropped 5 bases and J dropped 4 bases, with 11 bases sitting between them.

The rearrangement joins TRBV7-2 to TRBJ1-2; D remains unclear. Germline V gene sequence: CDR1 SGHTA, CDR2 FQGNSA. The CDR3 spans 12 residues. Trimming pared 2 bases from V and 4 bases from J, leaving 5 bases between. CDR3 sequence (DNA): TGTGCCAGCAGCTTATACGGCTATGGCTACACCTTC. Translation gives CASSLYGYGYTF.

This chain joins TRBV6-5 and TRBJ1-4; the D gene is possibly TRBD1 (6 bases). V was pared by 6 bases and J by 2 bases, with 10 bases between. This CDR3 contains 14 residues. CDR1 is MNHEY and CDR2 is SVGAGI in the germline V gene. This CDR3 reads CASRGGVTNEKLFF. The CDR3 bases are TGTGCCAGCAGAGGGGGGGTGACTAATGAAAAACTGTTTTTT.

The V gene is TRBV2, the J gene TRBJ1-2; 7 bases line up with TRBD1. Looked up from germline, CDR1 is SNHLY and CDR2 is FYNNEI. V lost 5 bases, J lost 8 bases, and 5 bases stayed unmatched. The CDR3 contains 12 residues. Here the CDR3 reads CASSRDSHGYTF. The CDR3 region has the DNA TGTGCCAGCAGTAGGGACAGCCACGGCTACACCTTC.

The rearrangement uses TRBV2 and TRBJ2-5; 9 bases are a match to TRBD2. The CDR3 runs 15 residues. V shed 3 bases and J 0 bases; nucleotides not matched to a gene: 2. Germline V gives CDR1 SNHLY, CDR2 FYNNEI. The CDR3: CASSDTSGYQETQYF. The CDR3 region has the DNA TGTGCCAGCAGTGACACTAGCGGGTACCAAGAGACCCAGTACTTC. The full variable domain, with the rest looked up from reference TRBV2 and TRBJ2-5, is EPEVTQTPSHQVTQMGQEVILRCVPISNHLYFYWYRQILGQKVEFLVSFYNNEISEKSEIFDDQFSVERPDGSNFTLKIRSTKLEDSAMYFCASSDTSGYQETQYFGPGTRLLVL.